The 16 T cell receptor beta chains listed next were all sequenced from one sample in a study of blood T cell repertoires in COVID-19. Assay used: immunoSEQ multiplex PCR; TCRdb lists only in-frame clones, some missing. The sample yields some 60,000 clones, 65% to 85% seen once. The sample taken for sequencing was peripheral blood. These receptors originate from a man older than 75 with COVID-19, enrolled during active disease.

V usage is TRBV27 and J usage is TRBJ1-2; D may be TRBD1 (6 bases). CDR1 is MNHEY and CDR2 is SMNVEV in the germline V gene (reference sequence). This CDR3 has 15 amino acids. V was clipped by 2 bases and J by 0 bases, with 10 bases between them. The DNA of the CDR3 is TGTGCCAGCAGTTTAGGGACAACTGCTAACTATGGCTACACCTTC. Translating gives CASSLGTTANYGYTF.

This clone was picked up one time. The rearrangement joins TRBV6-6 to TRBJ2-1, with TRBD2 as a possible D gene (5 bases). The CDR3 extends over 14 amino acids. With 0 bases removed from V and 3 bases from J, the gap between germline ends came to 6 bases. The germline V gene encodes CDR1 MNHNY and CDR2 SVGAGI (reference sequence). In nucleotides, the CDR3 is TGTGCCAGCAGTTACTCGAGGGTCTACAATGAGCAGTTCTTC. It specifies CASSYSRVYNEQFF.

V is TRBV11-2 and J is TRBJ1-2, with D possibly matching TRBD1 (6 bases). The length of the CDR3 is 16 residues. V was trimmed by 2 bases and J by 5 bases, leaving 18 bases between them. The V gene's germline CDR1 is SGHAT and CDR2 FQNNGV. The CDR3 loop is CASSLTGAGGRYGYTF. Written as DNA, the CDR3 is TGTGCCAGCAGCTTAACCGGTGCGGGGGGGCGTTATGGCTACACCTTC. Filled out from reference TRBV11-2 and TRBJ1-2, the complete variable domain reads EAGVAQSPRYKIIEKRQSVAFWCNPISGHATLYWYQQILGQGPKLLIQFQNNGVVDDSQLPKDRFSAERLKGVDSTLKIQPAKLEDSAVYLCASSLTGAGGRYGYTFGSGTRLTVV.

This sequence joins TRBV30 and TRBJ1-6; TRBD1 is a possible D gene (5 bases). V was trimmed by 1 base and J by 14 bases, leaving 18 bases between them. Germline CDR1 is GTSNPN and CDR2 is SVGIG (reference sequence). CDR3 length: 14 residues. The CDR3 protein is CAWSALSGTPALHF. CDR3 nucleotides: TGTGCCTGGAGTGCCCTCTCAGGGACTCCGGCCCTCCACTTT.

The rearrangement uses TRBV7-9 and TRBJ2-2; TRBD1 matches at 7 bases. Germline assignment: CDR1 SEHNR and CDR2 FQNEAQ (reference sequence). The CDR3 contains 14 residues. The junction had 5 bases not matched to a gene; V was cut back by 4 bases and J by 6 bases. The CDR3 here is CASSSTGLAGELFF. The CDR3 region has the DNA TGTGCCAGCAGCTCGACAGGGCTTGCCGGGGAGCTGTTTTTT.

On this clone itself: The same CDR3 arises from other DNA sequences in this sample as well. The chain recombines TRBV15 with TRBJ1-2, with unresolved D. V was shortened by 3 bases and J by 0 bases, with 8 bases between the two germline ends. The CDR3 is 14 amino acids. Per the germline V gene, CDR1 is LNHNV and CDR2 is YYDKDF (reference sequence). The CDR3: CATSRGAANYGYTF. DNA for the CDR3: TGTGCCACCAGCAGGGGCGCCGCTAACTATGGCTACACCTTC.

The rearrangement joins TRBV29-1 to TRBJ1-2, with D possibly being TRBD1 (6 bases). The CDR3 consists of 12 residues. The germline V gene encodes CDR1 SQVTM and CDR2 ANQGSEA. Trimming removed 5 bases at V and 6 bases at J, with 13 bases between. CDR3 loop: CSVSTGRDGYTF. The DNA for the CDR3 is TGCAGCGTTTCTACAGGGAGGGATGGCTACACCTTC.

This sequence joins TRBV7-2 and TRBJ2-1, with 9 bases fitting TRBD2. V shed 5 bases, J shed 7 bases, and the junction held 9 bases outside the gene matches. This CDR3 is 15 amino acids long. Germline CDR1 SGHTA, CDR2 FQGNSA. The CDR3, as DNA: TGTGCCAGCAGCCTCGTGGGGACTAGCCTAAATGAGCAGTTCTTC. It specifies CASSLVGTSLNEQFF.

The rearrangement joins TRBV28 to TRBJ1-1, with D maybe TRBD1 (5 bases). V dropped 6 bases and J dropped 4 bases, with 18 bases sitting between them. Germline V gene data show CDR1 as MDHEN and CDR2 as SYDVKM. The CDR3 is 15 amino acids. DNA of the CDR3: TGTGCCAGCAGAAAAGGAGGGTTTGGGGGCACTGAAGCTTTCTTT. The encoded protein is CASRKGGFGGTEAFF.

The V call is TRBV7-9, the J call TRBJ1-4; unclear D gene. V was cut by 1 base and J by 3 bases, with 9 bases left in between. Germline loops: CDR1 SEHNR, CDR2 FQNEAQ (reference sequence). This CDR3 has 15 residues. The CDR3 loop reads CASSLGGIPNEKLFF. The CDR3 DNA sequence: TGTGCCAGCAGCTTAGGCGGGATCCCTAATGAAAAACTGTTTTTT.

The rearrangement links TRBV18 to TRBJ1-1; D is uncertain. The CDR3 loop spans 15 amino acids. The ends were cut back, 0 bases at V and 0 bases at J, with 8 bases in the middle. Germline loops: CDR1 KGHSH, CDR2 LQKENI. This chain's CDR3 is CASSPPGMMNTEAFF. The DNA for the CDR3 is TGTGCCAGCTCACCACCGGGCATGATGAACACTGAAGCTTTCTTT.

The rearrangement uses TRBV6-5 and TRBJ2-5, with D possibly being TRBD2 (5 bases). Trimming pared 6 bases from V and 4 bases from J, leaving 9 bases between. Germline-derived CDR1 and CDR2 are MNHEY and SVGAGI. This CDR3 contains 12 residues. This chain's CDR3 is CASSTSGETQYF. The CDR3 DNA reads TGTGCCAGCAGCACTAGTGGAGAGACCCAGTACTTC.

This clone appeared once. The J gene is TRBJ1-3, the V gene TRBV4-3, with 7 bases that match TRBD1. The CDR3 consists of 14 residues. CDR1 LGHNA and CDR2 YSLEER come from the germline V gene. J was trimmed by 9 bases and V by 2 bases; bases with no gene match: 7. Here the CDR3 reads CASSQNRGQGTIYF. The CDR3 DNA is TGCGCCAGCAGCCAAAACAGGGGTCAGGGCACCATATATTTT.

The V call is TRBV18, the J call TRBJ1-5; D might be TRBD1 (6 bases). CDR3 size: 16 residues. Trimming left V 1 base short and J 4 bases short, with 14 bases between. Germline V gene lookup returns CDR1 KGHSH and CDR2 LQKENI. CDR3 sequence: CASSPQGGGPNQPQHF. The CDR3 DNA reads TGTGCCAGCTCACCACAAGGGGGGGGACCGAATCAGCCCCAGCATTTT.

The chain's CDR3 is CASSLDSYQPQHF. CDR3 in DNA: TGTGCCAGCAGCTTGGACAGTTATCAGCCCCAGCATTTT. V usage is TRBV14 and J usage is TRBJ1-5, with D possibly matching TRBD1 (6 bases). The CDR3 consists of 13 residues. Trimming pared 5 bases from V and 5 bases from J, leaving 10 bases between. Germline V CDR1 and CDR2: SGHDN, FVKESK.

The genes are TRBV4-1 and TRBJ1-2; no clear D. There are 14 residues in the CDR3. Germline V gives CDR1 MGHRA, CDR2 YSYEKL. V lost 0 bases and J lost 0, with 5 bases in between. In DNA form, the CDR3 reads TGCGCCAGCAGCCAAGATCGGGCTAACTATGGCTACACCTTC. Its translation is CASSQDRANYGYTF.